This TCR beta chain was documented in a study of blood T cell repertoires in COVID-19. About the study: Some COVID-19 samples were acute and others convalescent; all came from the United States, Italy and Spain. The cDNA or gDNA used as material had been derived from T cells, B-cell-depleted T cells, or PBMCs.

As handled by the study authors: For nucleated cells, counts were estimated from reference gene primer amplification. Here immunoSEQ multiplex PCR was the method, and the copy in TCRdb shows in-frame clones only, minus some. D and trimming come from the DNA, and the V and J calls and clone size come from that table. The table includes more than 140,000 clones, more than 65% detected once. The CDR3 is 13 residues long. Per germline, CDR1 MNHNY and CDR2 SVGAGI (reference sequence). The junction had 4 bases not matched to a gene; V was cut back by 8 bases and J by 4 bases. Sequencing was done on a sample of peripheral blood. This sequence joins TRBV6-6 and TRBJ1-3; 8 bases fit TRBD1. The TCR sequence derives from a woman in her fifties or sixties in a cohort sampled during active or convalescent COVID-19. CDR3 amino acids: CASGQGSGNTIYF. The DNA of the CDR3 is TGTGCCAGCGGACAGGGATCAGGAAACACCATATATTTT.